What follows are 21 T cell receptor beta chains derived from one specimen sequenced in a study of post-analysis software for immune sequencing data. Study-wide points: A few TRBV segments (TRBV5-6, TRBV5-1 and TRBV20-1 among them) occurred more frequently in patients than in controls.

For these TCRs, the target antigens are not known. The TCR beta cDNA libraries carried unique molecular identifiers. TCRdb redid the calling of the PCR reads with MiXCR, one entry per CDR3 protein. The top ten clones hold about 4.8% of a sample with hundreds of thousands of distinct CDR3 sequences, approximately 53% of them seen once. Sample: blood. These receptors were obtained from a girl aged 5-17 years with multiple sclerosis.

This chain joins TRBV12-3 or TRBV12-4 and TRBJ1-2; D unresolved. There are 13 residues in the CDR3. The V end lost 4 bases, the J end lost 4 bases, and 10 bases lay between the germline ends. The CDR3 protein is CASSSPQVYGYTF. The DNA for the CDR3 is TGTGCCAGCAGTTCCCCCCAGGTCTATGGCTACACCTTC.

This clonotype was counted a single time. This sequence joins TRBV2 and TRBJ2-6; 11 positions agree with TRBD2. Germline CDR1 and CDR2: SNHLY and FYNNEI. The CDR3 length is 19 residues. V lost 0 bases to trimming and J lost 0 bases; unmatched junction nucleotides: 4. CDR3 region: CASSEARGLAVSGANVLTF. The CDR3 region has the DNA TGTGCCAGCAGTGAAGCGCGGGGACTAGCGGTCTCTGGGGCCAACGTCCTGACTTTC.

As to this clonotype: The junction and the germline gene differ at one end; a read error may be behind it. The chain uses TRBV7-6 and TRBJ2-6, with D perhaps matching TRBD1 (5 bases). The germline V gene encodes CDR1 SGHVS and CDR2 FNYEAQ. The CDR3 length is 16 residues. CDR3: CASSLSALGGANVPTF. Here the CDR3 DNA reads TGTGCCAGCAGCTTATCAGCCCTTGGTGGGGCCAACGTCCCGACTTTC.

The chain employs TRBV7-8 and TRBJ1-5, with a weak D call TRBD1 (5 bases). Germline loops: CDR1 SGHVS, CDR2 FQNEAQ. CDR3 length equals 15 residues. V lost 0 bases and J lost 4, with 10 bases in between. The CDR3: CASSLAVGGNQPQHF. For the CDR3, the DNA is TGTGCCAGCAGCTTAGCGGTTGGGGGGAATCAGCCCCAGCATTTT.

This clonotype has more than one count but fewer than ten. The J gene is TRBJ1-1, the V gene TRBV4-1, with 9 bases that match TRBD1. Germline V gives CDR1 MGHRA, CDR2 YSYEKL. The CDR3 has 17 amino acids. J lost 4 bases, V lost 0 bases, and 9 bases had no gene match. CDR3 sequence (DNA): TGCGCCAGCAGCCAAGAAGGGTGGACAGGGGTAGGCACTGAAGCTTTCTTT. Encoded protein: CASSQEGWTGVGTEAFF.

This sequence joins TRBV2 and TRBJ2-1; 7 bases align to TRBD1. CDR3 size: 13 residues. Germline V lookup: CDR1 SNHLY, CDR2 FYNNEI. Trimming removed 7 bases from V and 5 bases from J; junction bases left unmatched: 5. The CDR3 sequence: CASKQGLNNEQFF. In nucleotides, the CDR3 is TGTGCCAGCAAACAGGGGCTAAACAATGAGCAGTTCTTC.

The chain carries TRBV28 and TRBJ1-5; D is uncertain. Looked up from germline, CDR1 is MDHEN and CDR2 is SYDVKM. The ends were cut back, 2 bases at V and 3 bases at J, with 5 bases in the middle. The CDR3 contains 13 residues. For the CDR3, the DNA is TGTGCCAGCAGTTTAACACACAATCAGCCCCAGCATTTT. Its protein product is CASSLTHNQPQHF.

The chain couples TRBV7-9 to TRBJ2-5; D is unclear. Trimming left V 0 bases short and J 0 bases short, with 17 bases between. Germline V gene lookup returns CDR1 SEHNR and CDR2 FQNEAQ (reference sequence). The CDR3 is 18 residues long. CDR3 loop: CASSLAHSAVVYQETQYF. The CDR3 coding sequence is TGTGCCAGCAGCTTAGCGCATTCGGCCGTAGTTTACCAAGAGACCCAGTACTTC.

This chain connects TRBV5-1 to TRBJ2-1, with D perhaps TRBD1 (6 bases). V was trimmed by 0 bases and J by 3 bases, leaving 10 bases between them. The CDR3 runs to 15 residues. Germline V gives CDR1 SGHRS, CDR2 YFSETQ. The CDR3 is CASSLGDTVYNEQFF. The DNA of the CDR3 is TGCGCCAGCAGCTTGGGGGACACGGTCTACAATGAGCAGTTCTTC.

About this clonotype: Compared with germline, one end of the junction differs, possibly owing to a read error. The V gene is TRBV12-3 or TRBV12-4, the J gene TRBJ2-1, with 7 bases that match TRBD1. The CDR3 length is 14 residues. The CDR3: CASRQGTANNERFF. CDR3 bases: TGTGCCAGCAGGCAAGGGACAGCAAACAATGAGCGGTTCTTC.

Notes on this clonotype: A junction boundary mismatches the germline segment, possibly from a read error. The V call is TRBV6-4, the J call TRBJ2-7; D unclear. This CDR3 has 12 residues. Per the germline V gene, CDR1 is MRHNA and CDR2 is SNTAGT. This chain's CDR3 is CDSSEKFYEQYF. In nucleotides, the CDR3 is TGTGACAGCAGTGAAAAGTTCTACGAGCAGTACTTC.

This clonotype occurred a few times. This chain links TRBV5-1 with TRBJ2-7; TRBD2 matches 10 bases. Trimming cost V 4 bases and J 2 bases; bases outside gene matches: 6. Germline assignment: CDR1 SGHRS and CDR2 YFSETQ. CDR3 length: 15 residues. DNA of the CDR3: TGCGCCAGCAGCCCGGGACTAGCGCGCCCCTACGAGCAGTACTTC. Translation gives CASSPGLARPYEQYF.

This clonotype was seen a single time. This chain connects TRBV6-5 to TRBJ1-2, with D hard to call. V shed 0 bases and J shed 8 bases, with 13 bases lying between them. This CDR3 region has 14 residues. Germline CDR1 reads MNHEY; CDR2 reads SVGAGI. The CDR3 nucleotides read TGTGCCAGCAGTTACTCGCGGACCGCCCGGGGCTACACCTTC. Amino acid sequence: CASSYSRTARGYTF.

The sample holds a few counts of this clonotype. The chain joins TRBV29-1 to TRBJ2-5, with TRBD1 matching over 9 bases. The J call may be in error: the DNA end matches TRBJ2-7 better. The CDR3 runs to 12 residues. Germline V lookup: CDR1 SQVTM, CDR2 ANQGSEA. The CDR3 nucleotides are TGCAGCGTTACGGACAGGGGCGGCGAGCAGTACTTC. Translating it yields CSVTDRGGEQYF.

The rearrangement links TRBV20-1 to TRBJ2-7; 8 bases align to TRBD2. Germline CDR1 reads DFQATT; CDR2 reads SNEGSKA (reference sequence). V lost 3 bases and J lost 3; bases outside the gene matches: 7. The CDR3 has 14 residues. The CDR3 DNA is TGCAGTGCTAGGGCTAGCGGGTCCCGCTACGAGCAGTACTTC. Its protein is CSARASGSRYEQYF.

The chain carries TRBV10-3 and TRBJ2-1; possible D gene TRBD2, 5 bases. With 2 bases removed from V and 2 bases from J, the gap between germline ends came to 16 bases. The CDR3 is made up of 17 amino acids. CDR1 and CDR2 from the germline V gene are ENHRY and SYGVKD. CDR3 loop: CAISEPGSVNAYNEQFF. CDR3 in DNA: TGTGCCATCAGTGAGCCGGGTAGCGTGAATGCCTACAATGAGCAGTTCTTC.

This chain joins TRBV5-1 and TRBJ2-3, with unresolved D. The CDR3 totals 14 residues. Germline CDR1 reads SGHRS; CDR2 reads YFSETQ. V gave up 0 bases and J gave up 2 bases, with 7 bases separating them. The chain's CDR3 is CASSLETNTDTQYF. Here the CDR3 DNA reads TGCGCCAGCAGCTTGGAAACCAACACAGATACGCAGTATTTT.

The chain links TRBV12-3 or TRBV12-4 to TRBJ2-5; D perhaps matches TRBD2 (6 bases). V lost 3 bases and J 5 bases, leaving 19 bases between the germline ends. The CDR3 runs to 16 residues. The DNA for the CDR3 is TGTGCCAGCAGTTTGCTAGGTAGCGGACTTCGGGAGACCCAGTACTTC. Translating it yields CASSLLGSGLRETQYF.

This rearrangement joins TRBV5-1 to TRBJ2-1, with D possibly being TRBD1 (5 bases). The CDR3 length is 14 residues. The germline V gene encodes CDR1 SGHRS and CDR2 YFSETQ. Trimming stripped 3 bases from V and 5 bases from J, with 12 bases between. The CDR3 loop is CASSWQGGHNEQFF. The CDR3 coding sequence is TGCGCCAGCAGCTGGCAGGGTGGTCACAATGAGCAGTTCTTC. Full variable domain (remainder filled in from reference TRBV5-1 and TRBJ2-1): KAGVTQTPRYLIKTRGQQVTLSCSPISGHRSVSWYQQTPGQGLQFLFEYFSETQRNKGNFPGRFSGRQFSNSRSEMNVSTLELGDSALYLCASSWQGGHNEQFFGPGTRLTVL.

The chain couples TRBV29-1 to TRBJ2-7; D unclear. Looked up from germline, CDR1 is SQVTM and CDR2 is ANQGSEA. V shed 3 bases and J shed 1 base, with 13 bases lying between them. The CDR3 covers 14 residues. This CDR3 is CSVEATQLSYEQYF. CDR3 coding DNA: TGCAGCGTTGAGGCTACCCAACTATCCTACGAGCAGTACTTC.

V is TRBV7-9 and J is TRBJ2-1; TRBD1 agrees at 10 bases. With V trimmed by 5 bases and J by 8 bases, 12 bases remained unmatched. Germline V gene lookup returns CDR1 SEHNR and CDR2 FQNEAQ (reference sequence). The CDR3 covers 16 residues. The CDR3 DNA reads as TGTGCCAGCAGCCGCAGAGCCAGGACAGGGGGAGATGAGCAGTTCTTC. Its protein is CASSRRARTGGDEQFF.